This T cell receptor beta chain was profiled in a study of identical twins. Germline loops: CDR1 SGHRS, CDR2 YFSETQ. The CDR3 extends over 12 amino acids. V lost 0 bases, J lost 11 bases, and 11 bases lay in between. Study-wide points: Fewer insertions marked abundant cord blood beta clonotypes; young adult naive trended weakly, memory not at all. Out-of-frame alpha sequences that twins shared showed excess low generation probability.

Ten or more counts support this clonotype. The antigen remains undetermined. cDNA carried unique molecular identifiers, and a universal primer site was added by template switching. Each CDR3 protein is one row after TCRdb ran MiXCR on the 5' RACE reads. The table records approximately 250,000 distinct CDR3 sequences, 6.5% of them present only once. These data also formed part of another study, on T cells expressing NK-cell markers. Turning to that study: In a group of 5 or 6 donors, dominant NKG2C+ clonotypes represented roughly 1.0-7.5% of CD8+ T cells.

Source material: CD8+ T cells sorted from blood. V is TRBV5-1 and J is TRBJ1-1; tentative D call: TRBD1 (5 bases). The TCR originated in a woman aged 18 to 35 in good health. Here the CDR3 reads CASSLDGARAFF. Here the CDR3 DNA reads TGCGCCAGCAGCTTGGATGGGGCGAGGGCTTTCTTT.